These T cell receptor beta chains were read from a single sample in a study of cytomegalovirus exposure and HLA in healthy donors. Measured with immunoSEQ multiplex PCR; TCRdb has only the in-frame clones, and not every one. Of about 120,000 clones in the sample, 86% were seen once. Input material: PBMCs. The receptors originated from a man in his late teens or twenties in good health and CMV-seronegative. Each CDR3 is given without its conserved first and last residue. A D gene is named only where the DNA matches it firmly.

>.|TRBJ1-2|TRBV5-6
ASIAANYGYT
>TRBD1|TRBJ2-1|TRBV15
ATSRNRGQLYNEQF
>.|TRBJ1-4|TRBV13
ASSPTGVPEKLF
>TRBD2|TRBJ2-2|TRBV9
ASSVSGGAAGELF
>.|TRBJ2-7|TRBV11-2
ASSLGAGVGHEQY
>.|TRBJ1-5|TRBV19
ASSTGVGNQPQH
>TRBD2|TRBJ2-5|TRBV29-1
SVVRGVGVETQY
>TRBD1|TRBJ1-5|TRBV19
ATQRGSRGQYNQPQH
>.|TRBJ2-7|TRBV7-6
ASSLARGSEQY
>TRBD2|TRBJ2-1|TRBV11-2
ASSPIRLIAGVWNEQF
>.|TRBJ1-4|TRBV14
ASSLGLEKLF
>.|TRBJ1-2|TRBV19
ASTKTGFDYGYT
>TRBD1|TRBJ2-1|TRBV6-1
ASREQGAGYNEQF
>.|TRBJ2-2|TRBV19
ASSIKSMTGELF
>.|TRBJ1-1|TRBV28
ASSFSGREEAF